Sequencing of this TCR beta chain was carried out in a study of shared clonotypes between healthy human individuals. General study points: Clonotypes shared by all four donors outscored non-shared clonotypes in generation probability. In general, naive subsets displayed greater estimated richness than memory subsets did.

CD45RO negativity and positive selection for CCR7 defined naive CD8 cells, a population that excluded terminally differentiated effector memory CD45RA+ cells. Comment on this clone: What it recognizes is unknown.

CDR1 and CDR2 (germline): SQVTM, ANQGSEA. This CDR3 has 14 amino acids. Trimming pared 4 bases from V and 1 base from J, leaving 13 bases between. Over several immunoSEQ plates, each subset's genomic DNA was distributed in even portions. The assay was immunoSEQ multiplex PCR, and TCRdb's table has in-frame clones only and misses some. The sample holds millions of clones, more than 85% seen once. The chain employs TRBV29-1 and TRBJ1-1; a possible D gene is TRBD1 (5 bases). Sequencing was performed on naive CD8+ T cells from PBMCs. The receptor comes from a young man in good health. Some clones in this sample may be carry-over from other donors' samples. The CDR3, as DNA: TGCAGCGTTGTCGCCGGAAGGGGGAACACTGAAGCTTTCTTT. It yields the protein CSVVAGRGNTEAFF.